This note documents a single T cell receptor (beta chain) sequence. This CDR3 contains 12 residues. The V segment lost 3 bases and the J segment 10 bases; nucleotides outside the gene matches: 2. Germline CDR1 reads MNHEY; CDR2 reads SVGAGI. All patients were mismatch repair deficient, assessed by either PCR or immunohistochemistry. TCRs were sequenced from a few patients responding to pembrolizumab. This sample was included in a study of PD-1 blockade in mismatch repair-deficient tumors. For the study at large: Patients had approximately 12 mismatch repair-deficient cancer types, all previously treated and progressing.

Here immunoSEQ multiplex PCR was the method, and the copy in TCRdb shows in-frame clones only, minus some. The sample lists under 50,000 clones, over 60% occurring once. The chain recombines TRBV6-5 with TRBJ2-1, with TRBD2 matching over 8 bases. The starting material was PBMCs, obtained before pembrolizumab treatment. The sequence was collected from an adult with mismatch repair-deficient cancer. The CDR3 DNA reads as TGTGCCAGCAGTTATGTAGCGGGAGAGCAGTTCTTC. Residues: CASSYVAGEQFF.